This section outlines one TCR beta chain sequence together with its context. The sample comes from a study of blood T cell repertoires in COVID-19. As for the study in general: Acute-phase and convalescent COVID-19 samples originated in the United States, Italy and Spain. Sources were T cells, B-cell-depleted T cells, or PBMCs; the material itself was cDNA or gDNA.

Sequenced by immunoSEQ multiplex PCR; TCRdb stores in-frame clones only, minus some. The repertoire includes tens of thousands of clones, around nine tenths of them detected once, and 4.5% to 5.5% sits in the top ten. The germline gives CDR1 MNHEY, CDR2 SMNVEV (reference sequence). The V and J ends lost 3 bases and 0 bases respectively, with 6 bases between them. The CDR3 extends over 13 amino acids. The TCR was taken from a human donor in a cohort sampled during active COVID-19. The sequenced material came from peripheral blood. This sequence joins TRBV27 and TRBJ2-7; unclear D gene. The CDR3 region has the DNA TGTGCCAGCAGTTTCAAGAGCTCCTACGAGCAGTACTTC. Translated, it gives CASSFKSSYEQYF.